The source of this T cell receptor (beta chain) is a study of beta chain features in type 1 diabetes. A few counts support this clone. As yet, its antigen is unknown. The germline gives CDR1 KGHSH, CDR2 LQKENI. Trimming left V 3 bases short and J 5 bases short, with 11 bases between. This CDR3 region has 13 residues. Sorting with CD45RO/CCR7/CD25/CD127/CD95/CD27 yielded naive, central memory, regulatory and stem-like memory CD4+ cells. The whole isolated RNA underwent reverse transcription, so sequencing captured expressed TCRB transcripts. Sequencing of naive, central memory and regulatory T cell samples gave an average of about 3.57 million reads. Produced via immunoSEQ multiplex PCR; TCRdb's table is partial and in-frame only. Among 15,000 or so clones listed, around two thirds were seen once. Study-wide findings and caveats: TCRB CDR3s from Type 1 diabetes patients were moderately but significantly shorter in all four CD4+ subsets.

The chain uses TRBV18 and TRBJ2-7; D might be TRBD2 (6 bases). Sequencing input: Tregs from blood. This sequence originates from a young man with type 1 diabetes. The CDR3 sequence: CASSPSGSDEQYF. In DNA form, the CDR3 reads TGTGCCAGCTCACCGAGCGGGTCTGACGAGCAGTACTTC.